This TCR beta chain was obtained from a study of T-cell reconstitution after alpha-beta-depleted transplantation in children (dated by TCRdb to 2016 to 2017). The study in broad terms: The study quantitatively tracked T-cell immune reconstitution after TCRalphabeta/CD19-depleted allogeneic hematopoietic cell transplantation in children using TCR repertoire profiling.

Library prep was done by PCR. This sample was sequenced with an Illumina HiSeq 2500. TCR library preparation used molecular barcoding, with unique molecular identifiers applied to normalize quantification of the TCRbeta repertoire. TCRdb applied fastp at Q25 and MiXCR to the public reads, then kept only in-frame beta chains. A single entry per CDR3 protein holds the most common genes and DNA from its merged rows. In this sample the table shows over 150,000 distinct CDR3 sequences, approximately 10% of which occur a single time. The top ten clones comprise roughly 13% of the sample. Points the paper makes about the study in general: In some patients, the high TCRbeta diversity seen at day 60 was put down to recipient T cells and intrathymic progenitors that had survived conditioning. Apparently early alphabetaT-cell count recovery about two months after transplant reportedly relied on only several hundred rapidly expanded clones derived from non-depleted graft cells. The frequencies of hyperexpanded clones fell over the following months, and after one year, T-cell counts and TCRbeta diversity were mostly attributed to newly produced T cells.

About this clonotype: The clone's antigen remains unknown. One end of the junction is discordant with germline, which a read error may explain.

Explained via the paper, the treatment or condition label denotes: allogeneic hematopoietic cell transplantation with graft depleted of TCRalphabeta T cells and CD19 B cells. The children who served as transplant recipients had been given grafts of TCRalphabeta/CD19-depleted allogeneic hematopoietic cells. Looking up the germline V gene (reference sequence) yields CDR1 DFQATT and CDR2 SNEGSKA. From the cysteine up to the phenylalanine, the CDR3 has a length of 16 residues. The DNA shown is the 48-base CDR3, in frame from base 1. The TCR comes from a boy aged 2 to 10 with acute myeloid leukemia, due to receive a stem cell transplant. Source: PBMCs, taken before TCRalphabeta/CD19-depleted stem cell transplant. This sequence uses TRBV20-1 and TRBJ2-1; TRBD1 might be the D gene, on 7 matching bases. The CDR3 region has the sequence CCASPLHFRGASEQFF. At the DNA level, the sequence is TGCTGTGCTTCTCCCCTTCATTTCAGGGGGGCCAGTGAGCAGTTCTTC.